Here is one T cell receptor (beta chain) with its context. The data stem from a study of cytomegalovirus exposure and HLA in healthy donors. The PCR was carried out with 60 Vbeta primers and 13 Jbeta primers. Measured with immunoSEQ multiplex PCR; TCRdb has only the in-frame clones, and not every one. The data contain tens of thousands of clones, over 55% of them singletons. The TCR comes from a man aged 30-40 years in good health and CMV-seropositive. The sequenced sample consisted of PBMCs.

DNA of the CDR3: TGTGCCAGCAGTCCCTGGACAGTCTCTGGAAACACCATATATTTT. Encoded protein: CASSPWTVSGNTIYF. This sequence joins TRBV6-5 and TRBJ1-3; tentatively, D is TRBD1 (6 bases). Trimming pared 5 bases from V and 0 bases from J, leaving 11 bases between. Germline V gives CDR1 MNHEY, CDR2 SVGAGI. The CDR3 contains 15 residues.